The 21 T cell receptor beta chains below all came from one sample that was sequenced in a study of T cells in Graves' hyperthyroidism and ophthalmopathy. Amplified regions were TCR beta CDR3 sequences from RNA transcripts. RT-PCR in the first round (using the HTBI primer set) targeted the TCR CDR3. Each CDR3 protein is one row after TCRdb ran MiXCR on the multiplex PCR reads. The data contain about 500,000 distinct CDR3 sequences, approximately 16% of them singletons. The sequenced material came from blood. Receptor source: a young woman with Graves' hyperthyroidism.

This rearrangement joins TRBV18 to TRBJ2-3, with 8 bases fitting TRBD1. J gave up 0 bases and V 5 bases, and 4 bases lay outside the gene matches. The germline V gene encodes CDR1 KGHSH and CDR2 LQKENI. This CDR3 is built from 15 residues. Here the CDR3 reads CASSMTGASTDTQYF. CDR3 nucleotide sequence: TGTGCCAGCTCAATGACAGGGGCCAGCACAGATACGCAGTATTTT. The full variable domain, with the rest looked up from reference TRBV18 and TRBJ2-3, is NAGVMQNPRHLVRRRGQEARLRCSPMKGHSHVYWYRQLPEEGLKFMVYLQKENIIDESGMPKERFSAEFPKEGPSILRIQQVVRGDSAAYFCASSMTGASTDTQYFGPGTRLTVL.

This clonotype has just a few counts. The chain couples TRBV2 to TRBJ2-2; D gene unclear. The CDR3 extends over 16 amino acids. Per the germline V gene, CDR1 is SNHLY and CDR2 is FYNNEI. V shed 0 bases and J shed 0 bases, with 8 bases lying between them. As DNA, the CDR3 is TGTGCCAGCAGTGAAGCGTTCCACCCGAACACCGGGGAGCTGTTTTTT. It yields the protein CASSEAFHPNTGELFF.

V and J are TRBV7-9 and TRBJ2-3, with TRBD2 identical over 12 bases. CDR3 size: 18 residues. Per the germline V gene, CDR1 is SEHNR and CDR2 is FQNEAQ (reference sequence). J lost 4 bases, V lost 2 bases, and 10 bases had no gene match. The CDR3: CASSLKLAGGFAADTQYF. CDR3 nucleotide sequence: TGTGCCAGCAGCTTAAAACTAGCGGGGGGTTTTGCGGCAGATACGCAGTATTTT.

The CDR3 spells CAWSVPGLGNEKLFF. The CDR3 DNA reads TGTGCCTGGAGTGTACCAGGGCTGGGTAATGAAAAACTGTTTTTT. J is TRBJ1-4 and V is TRBV30, with TRBD1 as a possible D gene (5 bases). Trimming removed 0 bases at V and 4 bases at J, with 12 bases between. CDR1 is GTSNPN and CDR2 is SVGIG in the germline V gene (reference sequence). The CDR3 consists of 15 residues.

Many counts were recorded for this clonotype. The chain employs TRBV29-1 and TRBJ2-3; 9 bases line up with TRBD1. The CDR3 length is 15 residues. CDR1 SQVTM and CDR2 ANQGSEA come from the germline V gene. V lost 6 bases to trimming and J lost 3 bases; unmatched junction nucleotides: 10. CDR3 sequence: CSVGNRQGGTDTQYF. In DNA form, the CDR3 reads TGCAGCGTGGGGAATCGACAGGGGGGGACAGATACGCAGTATTTT.

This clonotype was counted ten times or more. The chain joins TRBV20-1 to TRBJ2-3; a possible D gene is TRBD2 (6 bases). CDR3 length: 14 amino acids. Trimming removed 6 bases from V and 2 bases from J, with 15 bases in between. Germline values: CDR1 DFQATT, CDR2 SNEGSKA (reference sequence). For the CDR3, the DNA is TGCAGTGCCGGGTGGGCTAGCGTCACAGATACGCAGTATTTT. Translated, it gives CSAGWASVTDTQYF.

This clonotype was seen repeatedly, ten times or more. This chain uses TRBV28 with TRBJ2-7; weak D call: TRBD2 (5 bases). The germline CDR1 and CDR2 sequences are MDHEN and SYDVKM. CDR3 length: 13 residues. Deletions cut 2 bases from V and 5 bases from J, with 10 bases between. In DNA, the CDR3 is TGTGCCAGCAGTTTAGGCCTAGCCGACGAGCAGTACTTC. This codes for CASSLGLADEQYF.

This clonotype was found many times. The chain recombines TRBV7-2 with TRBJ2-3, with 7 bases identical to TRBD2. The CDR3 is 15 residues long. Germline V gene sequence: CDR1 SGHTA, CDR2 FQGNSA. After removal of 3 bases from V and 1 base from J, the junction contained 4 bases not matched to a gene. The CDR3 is CASSLDGRRTDTQYF. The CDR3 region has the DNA TGTGCCAGCAGCTTGGACGGGAGGCGCACAGATACGCAGTATTTT.

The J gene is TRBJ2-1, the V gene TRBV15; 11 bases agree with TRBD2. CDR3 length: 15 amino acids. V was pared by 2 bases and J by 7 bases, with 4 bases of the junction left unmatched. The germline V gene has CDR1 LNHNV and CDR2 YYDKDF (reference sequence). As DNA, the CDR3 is TGTGCCACCAGCAGACCGGGACTAGCGGAAAATGAGCAGTTCTTC. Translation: CATSRPGLAENEQFF. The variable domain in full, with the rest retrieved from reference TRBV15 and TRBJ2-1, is DAMVIQNPRYQVTQFGKPVTLSCSQTLNHNVMYWYQQKSSQAPKLLFHYYDKDFNNEADTPDNFQSRRPNTSFCFLDIRSPGLGDTAMYLCATSRPGLAENEQFFGPGTRLTVL.

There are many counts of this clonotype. CDR3 nucleotide sequence: TGCGCCAGCAGCTTGCAGGGACGCGCCTATGGGGGAAACACCATATATTTT. Protein product: CASSLQGRAYGGNTIYF. The rearrangement links TRBV5-1 to TRBJ1-3, with D perhaps matching TRBD1 (5 bases). V was cut by 1 base and J by 4 bases, with 18 bases left in between. The CDR3 covers 17 residues. CDR1 is SGHRS and CDR2 is YFSETQ in the germline V gene.

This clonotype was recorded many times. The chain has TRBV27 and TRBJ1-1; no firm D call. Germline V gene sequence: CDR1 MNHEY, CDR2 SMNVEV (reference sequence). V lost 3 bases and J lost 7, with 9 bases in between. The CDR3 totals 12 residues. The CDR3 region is CASSFEGGEAFF. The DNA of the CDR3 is TGTGCCAGCAGTTTTGAAGGCGGTGAAGCTTTCTTT.

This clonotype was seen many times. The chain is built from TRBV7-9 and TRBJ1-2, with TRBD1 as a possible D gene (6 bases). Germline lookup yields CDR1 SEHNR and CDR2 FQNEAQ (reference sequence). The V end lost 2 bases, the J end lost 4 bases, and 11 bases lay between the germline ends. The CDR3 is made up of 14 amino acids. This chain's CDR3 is CASSLLDSVYGYTF. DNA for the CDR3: TGTGCCAGCAGCTTACTGGACAGTGTCTATGGCTACACCTTC.

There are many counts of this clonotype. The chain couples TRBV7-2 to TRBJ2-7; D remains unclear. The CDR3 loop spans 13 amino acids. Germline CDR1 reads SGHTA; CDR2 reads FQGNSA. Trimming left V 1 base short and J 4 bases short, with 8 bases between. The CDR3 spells CASSLEKGYEQYF. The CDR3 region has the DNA TGTGCCAGCAGCTTAGAAAAAGGTTACGAGCAGTACTTC. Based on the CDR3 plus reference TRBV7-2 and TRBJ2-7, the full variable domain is GAGVSQSPSNKVTEKGKDVELRCDPISGHTALYWYRQSLGQGLEFLIYFQGNSAPDKSGLPSDRFSAERTGGSVSTLTIQRTQQEDSAVYLCASSLEKGYEQYFGPGTRLTVT.

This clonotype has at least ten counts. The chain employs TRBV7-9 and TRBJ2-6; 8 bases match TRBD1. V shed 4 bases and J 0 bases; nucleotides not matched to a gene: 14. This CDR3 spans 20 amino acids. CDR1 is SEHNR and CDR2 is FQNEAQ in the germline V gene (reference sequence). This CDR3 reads CASSSLRTGPIYSGANVLTF. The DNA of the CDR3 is TGTGCCAGCAGCTCCCTTAGGACAGGGCCGATATACTCTGGGGCCAACGTCCTGACTTTC.

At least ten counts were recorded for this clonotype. The CDR3 loop reads CASSLGGRGGETQYF. CDR3 DNA sequence: TGTGCCAGCAGTTTAGGGGGCAGGGGGGGGGAGACCCAGTACTTC. The chain has TRBV28 and TRBJ2-5; D is tentatively TRBD1 or TRBD2 (7 bases each). The CDR3 totals 15 residues. The V end lost 2 bases, the J end lost 5 bases, and 15 bases lay between the germline ends. Germline V gives CDR1 MDHEN, CDR2 SYDVKM.

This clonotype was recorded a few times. CDR3: CAWSGGQNQPQHF. The CDR3 region has the DNA TGTGCCTGGTCAGGGGGACAGAATCAGCCCCAGCATTTT. This chain uses TRBV30 with TRBJ1-5, with TRBD1 matching over 7 bases. J gave up 4 bases and V 5 bases, and 5 bases lay outside the gene matches. This CDR3 is built from 13 residues. CDR1 GTSNPN and CDR2 SVGIG come from the germline V gene (reference sequence).

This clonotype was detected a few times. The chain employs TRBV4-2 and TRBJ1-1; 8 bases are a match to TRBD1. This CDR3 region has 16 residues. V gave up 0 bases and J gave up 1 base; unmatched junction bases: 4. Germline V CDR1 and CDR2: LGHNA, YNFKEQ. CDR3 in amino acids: CASSQDLTGGNTEAFF. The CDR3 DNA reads TGTGCCAGCAGCCAAGATCTCACAGGGGGGAACACTGAAGCTTTCTTT.

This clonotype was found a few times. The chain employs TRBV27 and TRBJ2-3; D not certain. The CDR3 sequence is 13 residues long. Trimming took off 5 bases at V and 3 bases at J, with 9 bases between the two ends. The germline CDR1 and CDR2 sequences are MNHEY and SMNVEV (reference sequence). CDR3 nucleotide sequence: TGTGCCAGCAGTATTGACTGGACAGATACGCAGTATTTT. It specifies CASSIDWTDTQYF.

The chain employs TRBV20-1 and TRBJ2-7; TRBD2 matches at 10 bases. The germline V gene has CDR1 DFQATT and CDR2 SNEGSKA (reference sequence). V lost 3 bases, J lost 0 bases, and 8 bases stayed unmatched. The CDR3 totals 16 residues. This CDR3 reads CSARVLAGATSYEQYF. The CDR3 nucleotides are TGCAGTGCTAGGGTCCTAGCGGGAGCTACCTCCTACGAGCAGTACTTC.

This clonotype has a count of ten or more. CDR3 region: CASSPLGGSNYGYTF. The DNA for the CDR3 is TGTGCCAGCAGTCCGCTCGGGGGATCTAACTATGGCTACACCTTC. J is TRBJ1-2 and V is TRBV27; tentative D call: TRBD1 (5 bases). V was cut by 5 bases and J by 0 bases, with 13 bases left in between. Germline loops: CDR1 MNHEY, CDR2 SMNVEV (reference sequence). The CDR3 is made up of 15 amino acids.

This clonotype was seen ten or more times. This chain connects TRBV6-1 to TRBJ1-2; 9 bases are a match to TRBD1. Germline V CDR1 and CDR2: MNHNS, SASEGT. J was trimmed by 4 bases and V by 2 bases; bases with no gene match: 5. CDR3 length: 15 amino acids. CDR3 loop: CASSELGTGFYGYTF. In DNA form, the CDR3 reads TGTGCCAGCAGTGAACTGGGGACAGGGTTCTATGGCTACACCTTC.